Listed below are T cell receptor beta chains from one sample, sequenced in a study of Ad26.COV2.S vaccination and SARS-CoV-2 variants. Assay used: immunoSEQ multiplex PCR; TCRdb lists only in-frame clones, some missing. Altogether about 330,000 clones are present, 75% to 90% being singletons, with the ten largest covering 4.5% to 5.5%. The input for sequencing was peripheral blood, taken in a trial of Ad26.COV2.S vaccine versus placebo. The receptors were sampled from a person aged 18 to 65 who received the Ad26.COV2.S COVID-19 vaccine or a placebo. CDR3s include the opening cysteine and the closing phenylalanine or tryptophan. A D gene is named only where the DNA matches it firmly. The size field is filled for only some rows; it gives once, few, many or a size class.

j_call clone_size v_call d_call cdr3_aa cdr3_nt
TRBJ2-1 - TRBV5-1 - CASSLDGGGVNEQFF TGCGCCAGCAGCTTGGACGGGGGTGGTGTGAATGAGCAGTTCTTC
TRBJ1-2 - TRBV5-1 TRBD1 CASSFDRDYGYTF TGCGCCAGCAGCTTTGACAGGGACTATGGCTACACCTTC
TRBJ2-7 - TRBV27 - CASSWGRGGDGYEQYF TGTGCCAGCAGTTGGGGGCGAGGAGGGGATGGCTACGAGCAGTACTTC
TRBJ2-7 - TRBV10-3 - CAISGMTGPGEQYF TGTGCCATCAGTGGGATGACTGGCCCAGGCGAGCAGTACTTC
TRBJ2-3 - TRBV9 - CASSVGGPTQYF TGTGCCAGCAGCGTAGGGGGTCCCACGCAGTATTTT
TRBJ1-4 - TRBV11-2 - CASSFGPWGEKLFF TGTGCCAGCAGCTTCGGTCCTTGGGGTGAAAAACTGTTTTTT
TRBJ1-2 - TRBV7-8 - CASSPRQNYGYTF TGTGCCAGCAGCCCTCGACAGAACTATGGCTACACCTTC
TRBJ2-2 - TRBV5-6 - CASTPLGMNTGELFF TGTGCCAGCACCCCGCTGGGAATGAACACCGGGGAGCTGTTTTTT
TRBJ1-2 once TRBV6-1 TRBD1 CASSADFGDRINYGYTF TGTGCCAGCAGTGCAGATTTTGGGGACAGGATAAACTATGGCTACACCTTC
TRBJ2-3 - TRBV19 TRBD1 CASCGTGGSDTQYF TGTGCCAGTTGCGGGACAGGGGGATCAGATACGCAGTATTTT
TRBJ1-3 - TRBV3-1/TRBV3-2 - CASSPTGGNTIYF TGTGCCAGCAGCCCCACAGGGGGAAACACCATATATTTT
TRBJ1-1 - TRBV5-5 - CASSLDTGTEAFF TGTGCCAGCAGCTTGGATACGGGCACTGAAGCTTTCTTT
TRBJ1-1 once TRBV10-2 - CASSESRVSTEAFF TGCGCCAGCAGTGAGTCGAGGGTCTCTACTGAAGCTTTCTTT
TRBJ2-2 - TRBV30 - CAWSEFTKGELFF TGTGCCTGGAGTGAGTTCACAAAAGGGGAGCTGTTTTTT
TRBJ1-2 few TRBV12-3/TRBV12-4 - CASSPVNYGYTF TGTGCCAGCAGCCCGGTCAACTATGGCTACACCTTC
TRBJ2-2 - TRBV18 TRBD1 CASSPQKGQIGELFF TGTGCCAGCTCACCGCAAAAGGGACAGATCGGGGAGCTGTTTTTT
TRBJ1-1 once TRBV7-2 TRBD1 CASRHPGGFAEAFF TGTGCCAGCAGACACCCAGGGGGCTTTGCTGAAGCTTTCTTT
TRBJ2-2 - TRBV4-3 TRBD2 CASSSTGGPAGELFF TGCGCCAGCAGCTCCACGGGGGGGCCCGCCGGGGAGCTGTTTTTT
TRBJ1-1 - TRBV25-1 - CASSEWGRGDTEAFF TGTGCCAGCAGTGAATGGGGGCGCGGCGACACTGAAGCTTTCTTT